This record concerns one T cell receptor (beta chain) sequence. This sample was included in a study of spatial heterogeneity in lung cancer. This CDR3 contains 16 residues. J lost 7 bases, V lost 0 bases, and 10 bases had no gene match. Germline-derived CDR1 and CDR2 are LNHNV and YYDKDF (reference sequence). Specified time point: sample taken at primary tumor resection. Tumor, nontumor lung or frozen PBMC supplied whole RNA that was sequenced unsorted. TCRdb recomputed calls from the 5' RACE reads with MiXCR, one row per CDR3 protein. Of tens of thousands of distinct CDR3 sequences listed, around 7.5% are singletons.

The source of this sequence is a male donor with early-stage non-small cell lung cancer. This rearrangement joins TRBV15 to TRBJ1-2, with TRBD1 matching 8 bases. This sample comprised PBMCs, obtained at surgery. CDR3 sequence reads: CATSRDLGADRVGYTF. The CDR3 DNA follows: TGTGCCACCAGCAGAGATTTGGGGGCGGACAGGGTTGGCTACACCTTC.